Each of the 10 T cell receptor beta chains below was sequenced from the same sample in a study of cytomegalovirus exposure and HLA in healthy donors. In the PCR, 60 Vbeta and 13 Jbeta primers were used. Sequencing was performed with immunoSEQ multiplex PCR; in TCRdb, only in-frame clones are kept and a portion is missing. This repertoire shows under 200,000 clones, over 75% found once; its top ten account for 2% to 2.5%. Specimen: PBMCs. The receptors derive from a man aged 55 to 70 in good health and CMV-seronegative.

The chain carries TRBV10-3 and TRBJ2-5, with 9 bases fitting TRBD2. This CDR3 spans 16 amino acids. The J segment lost 4 bases and the V segment lost 3 bases, leaving 9 bases of the junction unmatched. CDR1 and CDR2 (germline): ENHRY, SYGVKD. In DNA form, the CDR3 reads TGTGCCATCAGTGACGCTGGCGGGGGGGCCAGAGAGACCCAGTACTTC. Its protein is CAISDAGGGARETQYF.

There are a few counts of this clone. The junction shows a germline mismatch at one end, possibly a read error. The chain links TRBV30 to TRBJ1-5; D unclear. This CDR3 region has 15 residues. The germline V gene encodes CDR1 GTSNPN and CDR2 SVGIG (reference sequence). The CDR3 nucleotides read TGTGCCTGGAGTCCCCCAGGCAGATCCAATCAGCCCCAGAATTTT. This codes for CAWSPPGRSNQPQNF. The whole variable domain, remainder taken from reference TRBV30 and TRBJ1-5, is SQTIHQWPATLVQPVGSPLSLECTVEGTSNPNLYWYRQAAGRGLQLLFYSVGIGQISSEVPQNLSASRPQDRQFILSSKKLLLSDSGFYLCAWSPPGRSNQPQNFGDGTRLSIL.

The chain employs TRBV19 and TRBJ2-7, with TRBD1 matching over 7 bases. V lost 10 bases, J lost 2 bases, and 11 bases stayed unmatched. Germline V CDR1 and CDR2: LNHDA, SQIVND (reference sequence). The CDR3 is 14 residues long. The CDR3 loop is CATTGRDRPYEQYF. The CDR3 DNA is TGTGCCACCACGGGTAGGGACAGACCCTACGAGCAGTACTTC.

DNA of the CDR3: TGCACCAGCAGAACTACTAGCACAGATACGCAGTATTTT. Its translation: CTSRTTSTDTQYF. The rearrangement uses TRBV1 and TRBJ2-3; TRBD2 is taken as the D call from the table, unchecked against the DNA. TRBV1 is a pseudogene segment. This CDR3 comprises 13 residues.

CDR3 DNA: TGTGCCATTCGCCCCGGGACAGAGAACACTGAAGCTTTCTTT. Translation: CAIRPGTENTEAFF. This chain connects TRBV27 to TRBJ1-1, with TRBD1 identical over 7 bases. Germline CDR1 MNHEY, CDR2 SMNVEV (reference sequence). With 10 bases clipped from V and 1 base from J, the junction kept 9 bases outside the gene matches. This CDR3 has 14 amino acids.

This clone appeared a single time. The junction departs from the called germline gene at one end, perhaps through a read error. The chain links TRBV5-1 to TRBJ1-2, with D hard to call. The CDR3 length is 13 residues. Germline CDR1 is SGHRS and CDR2 is YFSETQ. As DNA, the CDR3 is TGCGCCAGCAGCTTGAGCAGTAACTATGGCTACCCCTTC. This translates into CASSLSSNYGYPF.

Here the CDR3 DNA reads TGTGCCAGCAGCTTGGGACAGGGAGGATACGAGCAGTACTTC. It translates to CASSLGQGGYEQYF. The chain has TRBV5-4 and TRBJ2-5; perhaps TRBD1 as D (7 bases). The end of the DNA is better explained by TRBJ2-7, so the J call may be wrong. The CDR3 spans 14 residues. The germline V gene encodes CDR1 SGHNT and CDR2 YYREEE (reference sequence).

The V and J genes are TRBV14 and TRBJ2-1; 7 bases align to TRBD1. The CDR3 covers 16 residues. Germline V gene data show CDR1 as SGHDN and CDR2 as FVKESK. The J segment lost 3 bases and the V segment lost 4 bases, leaving 9 bases of the junction unmatched. The chain's CDR3 is CASSLRTGMNYNEQFF. CDR3 in DNA: TGTGCCAGCAGCCTTCGGACAGGAATGAACTACAATGAGCAGTTCTTC.

This rearrangement joins TRBV19 to TRBJ1-2; tentatively, D is TRBD1 (6 bases). Trimming pared 5 bases from V and 5 bases from J, leaving 21 bases between. The length of the CDR3 is 16 residues. CDR1 is LNHDA and CDR2 is SQIVND in the germline V gene (reference sequence). The CDR3, as DNA: TGTGCCAGTAGTTCCCGACAGGCTGGTGCTTCATATGGCTACACCTTC. Its protein is CASSSRQAGASYGYTF. Based on the CDR3 plus reference TRBV19 and TRBJ1-2, the full variable domain is DGGITQSPKYLFRKEGQNVTLSCEQNLNHDAMYWYRQDPGQGLRLIYYSQIVNDFQKGDIAEGYSVSREKKESFPLTVTSAQKNPTAFYLCASSSRQAGASYGYTFGSGTRLTVV.

V and J are TRBV6-1 and TRBJ1-2; D uncertain. V was clipped by 4 bases and J by 0 bases, with 6 bases between them. Germline-derived CDR1 and CDR2 are MNHNS and SASEGT. CDR3 size: 13 residues. This chain's CDR3 is CASSGGANYGYTF. CDR3 DNA: TGTGCCAGCAGTGGCGGAGCTAACTATGGCTACACCTTC.